Each of the 26 T cell receptor beta chains below was sequenced from the same sample in a study of identical twins. TCRdb called the 5' RACE reads again in MiXCR, with one record for every CDR3 protein. Altogether around 550,000 distinct CDR3 sequences are present, roughly 15% being singletons, with the ten largest covering roughly 0.42%. These sequences were also reported in another study, on yellow fever vaccine responses in identical twins.

The specimen was CD4+ T cells sorted from blood. The receptors shown here come from a woman aged 18-29 years in good health.

This chain joins TRBV7-9 and TRBJ2-1, with 12 bases identical to TRBD2. The CDR3 loop spans 17 amino acids. Germline V lookup: CDR1 SEHNR, CDR2 FQNEAQ (reference sequence). V lost 4 bases to trimming and J lost 3 bases; unmatched junction nucleotides: 7. The CDR3 region has the DNA TGTGCCAGCAGCTACAGTACTAGCGGGGGGAACTACAATGAGCAGTTCTTC. It yields the protein CASSYSTSGGNYNEQFF.

This chain connects TRBV12-3 or TRBV12-4 to TRBJ1-2; D is undetermined. V lost 3 bases and J 1 base, leaving 6 bases between the germline ends. The CDR3 has 13 residues. The CDR3: CASSFYFNYGYTF. The DNA of the CDR3 is TGTGCCAGCAGTTTTTATTTTAACTATGGCTACACCTTC.

This clonotype was detected only a few times. The chain employs TRBV5-1 and TRBJ1-5; no clear D gene. The CDR3 consists of 15 residues. Germline CDR1 is SGHRS and CDR2 is YFSETQ. V lost 0 bases and J 3 bases, leaving 10 bases between the germline ends. The CDR3 nucleotides read TGCGCCAGCAGCTTGGTCGGCAGCTACAATCAGCCCCAGCATTTT. Translation: CASSLVGSYNQPQHF.

This clonotype was found many times. This sequence joins TRBV3-1 and TRBJ2-2; either TRBD1 or TRBD2 may fit D (5 bases each). The CDR3 runs to 15 residues. The germline gives CDR1 LGHDT, CDR2 YNNKEL (reference sequence). Trimming shortened V by 1 base and J by 4 bases, and 10 bases separated the two germline ends. The CDR3 sequence: CASSQVAGSTGELFF. CDR3 in DNA: TGTGCCAGCAGCCAAGTCGCAGGGAGCACCGGGGAGCTGTTTTTT.

This clonotype was observed a few times. The genes are TRBV5-1 and TRBJ2-6, with a tentative D call TRBD1 (6 bases). Trimming left V 4 bases short and J 1 base short, with 12 bases between. This CDR3 is 16 amino acids long. CDR1 is SGHRS and CDR2 is YFSETQ in the germline V gene. This CDR3 is CASSTSGQSGANVLTF. CDR3 bases: TGCGCCAGCAGCACTAGTGGACAGTCTGGGGCCAACGTCCTGACTTTC.

This clonotype was observed a handful of times. The chain joins TRBV28 to TRBJ2-1, with 7 bases fitting TRBD2. After removal of 3 bases from V and 6 bases from J, the junction contained 14 bases not matched to a gene. Germline values: CDR1 MDHEN, CDR2 SYDVKM. The CDR3 covers 17 residues. The chain's CDR3 is CASSFLTASGDLNEQFF. Here the CDR3 DNA reads TGTGCCAGCAGTTTTTTGACTGCGAGCGGGGACCTCAATGAGCAGTTCTTC. Combining the CDR3 with reference TRBV28 and TRBJ2-1 gives the whole variable domain DVKVTQSSRYLVKRTGEKVFLECVQDMDHENMFWYRQDPGLGLRLIYFSYDVKMKEKGDIPEGYSVSREKKERFSLILESASTNQTSMYLCASSFLTASGDLNEQFFGPGTRLTVL.

In this sample, this clonotype turned up a few times. The chain couples TRBV27 to TRBJ2-3; 7 nucleotides align to TRBD2. Trimming removed 6 bases from V and 3 bases from J; junction bases left unmatched: 9. CDR1 and CDR2 (germline): MNHEY, SMNVEV (reference sequence). There are 15 residues in the CDR3. Here the CDR3 DNA reads TGTGCCAGCAGAAACCGACTAGCCGGTACAGATACGCAGTATTTT. Encoded protein: CASRNRLAGTDTQYF.

The rearrangement uses TRBV5-1 and TRBJ2-6; TRBD1 aligns across 7 bases. Trimming cost V 5 bases and J 0 bases; bases outside gene matches: 14. This CDR3 region has 19 residues. Germline-derived CDR1 and CDR2 are SGHRS and YFSETQ. The CDR3 loop is CASSFGRQGPTSGANVLTF. In DNA, the CDR3 is TGCGCCAGCAGTTTCGGACGACAGGGCCCAACCTCTGGGGCCAACGTCCTGACTTTC. Full variable domain (outside the CDR3, taken from reference TRBV5-1 and TRBJ2-6): KAGVTQTPRYLIKTRGQQVTLSCSPISGHRSVSWYQQTPGQGLQFLFEYFSETQRNKGNFPGRFSGRQFSNSRSEMNVSTLELGDSALYLCASSFGRQGPTSGANVLTFGAGSRLTVL.

There are a few counts of this clonotype. The rearrangement joins TRBV18 to TRBJ2-7; TRBD1 aligns across 12 bases. The CDR3 runs to 15 residues. After removal of 3 bases from V and 3 bases from J, the junction contained 3 bases not matched to a gene. Germline loops: CDR1 KGHSH, CDR2 LQKENI. The CDR3 spells CASSPGQGAFYEQYF. The DNA of the CDR3 is TGTGCCAGCTCACCGGGACAGGGGGCCTTCTACGAGCAGTACTTC.

The chain has TRBV7-2 and TRBJ2-3; D is perhaps TRBD2 (6 bases). CDR3 length: 16 residues. With 2 bases removed from V and 2 bases from J, the gap between germline ends came to 14 bases. Germline loops: CDR1 SGHTA, CDR2 FQGNSA. The CDR3 loop reads CASSLTRGHYTDTQYF. The CDR3, as DNA: TGTGCCAGCAGCTTAACGCGGGGTCATTACACAGATACGCAGTATTTT.

The chain links TRBV6-1 to TRBJ2-7; D remains ambiguous. CDR1 MNHNS and CDR2 SASEGT come from the germline V gene. The germline V and J ends were trimmed by 2 bases and 0 bases, with 20 bases remaining between them. The CDR3 is 18 residues long. CDR3 coding DNA: TGTGCCAGCAGTGAAATTCTCGGTAGTCAGATAAACTCCTACGAGCAGTACTTC. This codes for CASSEILGSQINSYEQYF.

This clonotype was recorded a few times. The V and J genes are TRBV5-1 and TRBJ2-7; a possible D gene is TRBD2 (5 bases). Between the trimmed V and J ends, which lost 4 bases and 6 bases, there was a span of 11 bases. The CDR3 consists of 12 residues. CDR1 SGHRS and CDR2 YFSETQ come from the germline V gene. For the CDR3, the DNA is TGCGCCAGCAGCAGCTTAGGAGGCGAGCAGTACGTC. Translated: CASSSLGGEQYV.

Regarding this clonotype: As the CDR3 is not closed by the conserved phenylalanine or tryptophan, this likely results from a read error. The rearrangement uses TRBV12-3 or TRBV12-4 and TRBJ2-5; D might be TRBD2 (7 bases). With 1 base removed from V and 6 bases from J, the gap between germline ends came to 12 bases. This CDR3 comprises 14 residues. The CDR3 DNA reads TGTGCCAGCAGTTTAGGCGGGGGCGCGAAGACCCAGTACCTC. It is translated as CASSLGGGAKTQYL.

The chain carries TRBV3-1 and TRBJ2-1; D unclear. From germline, CDR1 is LGHDT and CDR2 YNNKEL (reference sequence). The CDR3 loop spans 16 amino acids. V lost 1 base and J lost 1, with 11 bases in between. CDR3 bases: TGTGCCAGCAGCCAAGGGTTGGCGGTTTCCTACAATGAGCAGTTCTTC. Encoded protein: CASSQGLAVSYNEQFF.

The sample holds a few counts of this clonotype. This sequence joins TRBV5-1 and TRBJ2-1; D perhaps matches TRBD1 (6 bases). V lost 4 bases and J lost 0, with 11 bases in between. The CDR3 sequence is 15 residues long. The germline gives CDR1 SGHRS, CDR2 YFSETQ. CDR3 DNA: TGCGCCAGCAGCCGGACAGACAGCTCCTACAATGAGCAGTTCTTC. Translating gives CASSRTDSSYNEQFF.

The J gene is TRBJ1-6, the V gene TRBV5-1, with D possibly TRBD1 on 6 matching bases. There are 16 residues in the CDR3. Germline V gives CDR1 SGHRS, CDR2 YFSETQ. V dropped 2 bases and J dropped 0 bases, with 9 bases sitting between them. This chain's CDR3 is CASSLTGSSYNSPLHF. The CDR3 DNA is TGCGCCAGCAGCTTAACAGGGAGCTCCTATAATTCACCCCTCCACTTT. The full variable domain, with the rest looked up from reference TRBV5-1 and TRBJ1-6, is KAGVTQTPRYLIKTRGQQVTLSCSPISGHRSVSWYQQTPGQGLQFLFEYFSETQRNKGNFPGRFSGRQFSNSRSEMNVSTLELGDSALYLCASSLTGSSYNSPLHFGNGTRLTVT.

The sample holds a few counts of this clonotype. The chain recombines TRBV6-5 with TRBJ2-3, with 7 positions matching TRBD1. CDR1 is MNHEY, CDR2 SVGAGI, per germline. V trimming: 2 bases; J trimming: 3 bases; junction bases outside the gene matches: 11. The length of the CDR3 is 17 residues. CDR3 DNA: TGTGCCAGCAGTTACGCCTTACAGGGGAAGATGACAGATACGCAGTATTTT. As protein: CASSYALQGKMTDTQYF.

DNA for the CDR3: TGTGCCAGCAGTTTCGGGGGGGCTGGGTCAGATACGCAGTATTTT. This encodes CASSFGGAGSDTQYF. The chain joins TRBV12-3 or TRBV12-4 to TRBJ2-3, with 8 bases that match TRBD2. The CDR3 runs 15 residues. Unmatched junction bases numbered 6, after V lost 3 bases and J lost 4 bases.

The V and J genes are TRBV6-5 and TRBJ2-7; 9 bases align to TRBD1. The length of the CDR3 is 14 residues. The V and J ends lost 4 bases and 3 bases, in that order; junction bases with no gene match: 4. CDR1 is MNHEY and CDR2 is SVGAGI in the germline V gene. The CDR3 bases are TGTGCCAGCAGTTGGGACAGGGATCGCTACGAGCAGTACTTC. This encodes CASSWDRDRYEQYF.

The J gene is TRBJ2-1, the V gene TRBV7-2; the match to TRBD1 covers 9 bases. The CDR3 extends over 16 amino acids. J gave up 14 bases and V 5 bases, and 19 bases lay outside the gene matches. Germline lookup yields CDR1 SGHTA and CDR2 FQGNSA. This CDR3 is CASSPRQGDPTSWEFF. The CDR3 bases are TGTGCCAGCAGCCCCCGACAGGGGGACCCTACGAGTTGGGAGTTCTTC.

The V and J genes are TRBV7-2 and TRBJ2-1; TRBD1 is a possible D gene (6 bases). V gave up 5 bases and J gave up 9 bases, with 17 bases separating them. The CDR3 is 14 residues long. The germline CDR1 and CDR2 sequences are SGHTA and FQGNSA. The CDR3 reads CASSRRDTLLEQFF. CDR3 sequence (DNA): TGTGCCAGCAGCCGACGGGACACGCTCCTTGAGCAGTTCTTC.

There are a few counts of this clonotype. V and J are TRBV5-5 and TRBJ2-7; D could derive from TRBD1 or TRBD2 (5 bases each). From germline, CDR1 is SGHKS and CDR2 YYEKEE (reference sequence). CDR3 length: 14 residues. Trimming shortened V by 0 bases and J by 6 bases, and 13 bases separated the two germline ends. The CDR3 is CASSLGGDSGEQYF. In DNA, the CDR3 is TGTGCCAGCAGCTTGGGAGGGGATTCCGGCGAGCAGTACTTC. The full variable domain, rest sourced from reference TRBV5-5 and TRBJ2-7, is DAGVTQSPTHLIKTRGQQVTLRCSPISGHKSVSWYQQVLGQGPQFIFQYYEKEERGRGNFPDRFSARQFPNYSSELNVNALLLGDSALYLCASSLGGDSGEQYFGPGTRLTVT.

V and J are TRBV10-3 and TRBJ1-2; the match to TRBD1 covers 11 bases. V lost 3 bases to trimming and J lost 1 base; unmatched junction nucleotides: 10. CDR1 ENHRY and CDR2 SYGVKD come from the germline V gene. The CDR3 contains 18 residues. The CDR3: CAISEIGDRGNINYGYTF. The CDR3 DNA reads as TGTGCCATCAGTGAAATTGGGGACAGGGGGAATATTAACTATGGCTACACCTTC.

This clonotype showed up just a few times. This chain uses TRBV27 with TRBJ2-1, with 14 nucleotides matching TRBD2. In germline, CDR1 is MNHEY, CDR2 SMNVEV (reference sequence). The V gene end was trimmed by 6 bases and the J gene end by 5 bases; junction bases not matched to a gene: 9. The CDR3 sequence is 17 residues long. CDR3 DNA: TGTGCCAGCAGCCGACTAGCGGGAGGGCCGGCGGACAATGAGCAGTTCTTC. Protein sequence: CASSRLAGGPADNEQFF.

The V gene is TRBV4-1, the J gene TRBJ2-1; D is possibly TRBD1 (6 bases). Per the germline V gene, CDR1 is MGHRA and CDR2 is YSYEKL. The length of the CDR3 is 18 residues. V was pared by 3 bases and J by 4 bases, with 22 bases between. The CDR3 sequence: CASSHPRGRGMLYNEQFF. For the CDR3, the DNA is TGCGCCAGCAGCCACCCGAGGGGCAGGGGAATGCTTTACAATGAGCAGTTCTTC.

The V call is TRBV20-1, the J call TRBJ2-1; D not certain. The CDR3 consists of 15 residues. The germline CDR1 and CDR2 sequences are DFQATT and SNEGSKA (reference sequence). Between the trimmed V and J ends, which lost 5 bases and 6 bases, there was a span of 20 bases. In nucleotides, the CDR3 is TGCAGTGCTGCACCAGGAGAACTACCTACCAATGAGCAGTTCTTC. Its protein product is CSAAPGELPTNEQFF.